This T cell receptor beta chain stems from a study of human T cells and chemical hapten exposure. TCRdb redid the calling of the RACE reads with MiXCR, one entry per CDR3 protein. Here the sample spans roughly 89,000 distinct CDR3 sequences, approximately 11% being singletons. Time point specified: patch test 3, about 24 weeks after DPC sensitization. Stated treatment: therapeutic diphenylcyclopropenone sensitization with weekly scalp DPC. This clonotype was seen at least ten times. Sequencing used whole blood, obtained in connection with sensitization to the hapten diphenylcyclopropenone (DPC). This TCR derives from a woman in her thirties with alopecia areata. Some clones in this sample may be carry-over from other donors' samples.

The CDR3 protein is CASSPVGRNQPQHF. CDR3 DNA sequence: TGTGCCAGCAGCCCGGTGGGGCGCAATCAGCCCCAGCATTTT. The chain uses TRBV6-2 or TRBV6-3 and TRBJ1-5, with a weak D call TRBD1 (5 bases). V lost 6 bases to trimming and J lost 2 bases, with 11 bases between them. The CDR3 covers 14 residues. CDR1 MNHEY and CDR2 SVGEGT come from the germline V gene.